This entry lists 9 T cell receptor beta chains sequenced from one sample in a study of blood T cells in healthy people across ages. A second about 7 to 11 cycle PCR used barcoded and J-beta primers. One entry per CDR3 protein, called by TCRdb with MiXCR from the 5' RACE reads. Of 800,000 to 950,000 distinct CDR3 sequences listed, about 48% are singletons. Sample: blood. These receptors were obtained from a young man in good health.

This clonotype was found a few times. The chain couples TRBV28 to TRBJ2-1; 9 nucleotides match TRBD2. Germline assignment: CDR1 MDHEN and CDR2 SYDVKM. The CDR3 runs to 15 residues. Trimming cost V 6 bases and J 4 bases; bases outside gene matches: 7. The CDR3, as DNA: TGTGCCAGCAGGCTTAGCGGGGGCCTTTACAATGAGCAGTTCTTC. This gives the protein CASRLSGGLYNEQFF.

This clonotype was seen once. This rearrangement joins TRBV16 to TRBJ1-5; D remains unclear. The CDR3 is 15 residues long. Germline CDR1 is KGHSY and CDR2 is FQNENV. The ends were cut back, 2 bases at V and 2 bases at J, with 10 bases in the middle. The CDR3: CASSQEVFGNQPQHF. The CDR3, as DNA: TGTGCCAGCAGCCAAGAGGTATTTGGCAATCAGCCCCAGCATTTT.

This clonotype turned up a few times. The rearrangement joins TRBV5-1 to TRBJ2-6; D remains ambiguous. The CDR3 runs to 15 residues. With 2 bases removed from V and 2 bases from J, the gap between germline ends came to 8 bases. Per the germline V gene, CDR1 is SGHRS and CDR2 is YFSETQ. CDR3 residues: CASSFGSTGANVLTF. For the CDR3, the DNA is TGCGCCAGCAGCTTCGGATCCACTGGGGCCAACGTCCTGACTTTC.

The gene calls are TRBV28 and TRBJ2-7; a possible D gene is TRBD1 (6 bases). With 3 bases removed from V and 3 bases from J, the gap between germline ends came to 12 bases. The CDR3 is 14 residues long. CDR1 and CDR2 (germline): MDHEN, SYDVKM. CDR3 loop: CASSLRTGYYEQYF. The CDR3 region has the DNA TGTGCCAGCAGTTTGAGAACAGGGTACTACGAGCAGTACTTC. Looking up the rest from reference TRBV28 and TRBJ2-7 gives the full variable domain: DVKVTQSSRYLVKRTGEKVFLECVQDMDHENMFWYRQDPGLGLRLIYFSYDVKMKEKGDIPEGYSVSREKKERFSLILESASTNQTSMYLCASSLRTGYYEQYFGPGTRLTVT.

The chain carries TRBV6-5 and TRBJ2-7; 7 bases are a match to TRBD1. Trimming cost V 2 bases and J 0 bases; bases outside gene matches: 4. The CDR3 extends over 15 amino acids. Germline V gives CDR1 MNHEY, CDR2 SVGAGI. CDR3 sequence (DNA): TGTGCCAGCAGTTACACCGACAGGGCCTCCTACGAGCAGTACTTC. Protein product: CASSYTDRASYEQYF.

This chain uses TRBV7-2 with TRBJ2-7; either TRBD1 or TRBD2 may fit D (5 bases each). Trimming removed 8 bases at V and 4 bases at J, with 15 bases between. Germline V gene sequence: CDR1 SGHTA, CDR2 FQGNSA. This CDR3 spans 13 amino acids. CDR3 nucleotides: TGTGCCAGCGAGGAGAGGGGTACGTACGAGCAGTACTTC. Amino acid sequence: CASEERGTYEQYF.

This clonotype occurred many times. The gene calls are TRBV7-2 and TRBJ2-1; D possibly matches TRBD1 or TRBD2 (5 bases each). The V gene lost 2 bases and the J gene lost 6 bases, with 14 bases spanning the gap. The germline V gene encodes CDR1 SGHTA and CDR2 FQGNSA. The CDR3 sequence is 15 residues long. The DNA for the CDR3 is TGTGCCAGCAGCTTATTCCCTCGGGGCCCCAATGAGCAGTTCTTC. It is translated as CASSLFPRGPNEQFF.

The genes are TRBV4-1 and TRBJ2-4, with D perhaps being TRBD1 or TRBD2 (5 bases each). Germline V gene lookup returns CDR1 MGHRA and CDR2 YSYEKL. V dropped 3 bases and J dropped 13 bases, with 25 bases sitting between them. The CDR3 has 16 residues. CDR3 residues: CASSQGSDAGWYAQYF. The CDR3 nucleotides are TGCGCCAGCAGCCAGGGGAGCGATGCAGGGTGGTACGCGCAGTACTTC.

This clonotype was counted between two and nine times. J is TRBJ2-3 and V is TRBV12-3 or TRBV12-4, with D maybe TRBD2 (6 bases). Trimming shortened V by 8 bases and J by 5 bases, and 17 bases separated the two germline ends. The CDR3 covers 14 residues. The CDR3 region is CASGKGGVEDTQYF. The CDR3 nucleotides read TGTGCCAGCGGGAAGGGCGGGGTGGAAGATACGCAGTATTTT.